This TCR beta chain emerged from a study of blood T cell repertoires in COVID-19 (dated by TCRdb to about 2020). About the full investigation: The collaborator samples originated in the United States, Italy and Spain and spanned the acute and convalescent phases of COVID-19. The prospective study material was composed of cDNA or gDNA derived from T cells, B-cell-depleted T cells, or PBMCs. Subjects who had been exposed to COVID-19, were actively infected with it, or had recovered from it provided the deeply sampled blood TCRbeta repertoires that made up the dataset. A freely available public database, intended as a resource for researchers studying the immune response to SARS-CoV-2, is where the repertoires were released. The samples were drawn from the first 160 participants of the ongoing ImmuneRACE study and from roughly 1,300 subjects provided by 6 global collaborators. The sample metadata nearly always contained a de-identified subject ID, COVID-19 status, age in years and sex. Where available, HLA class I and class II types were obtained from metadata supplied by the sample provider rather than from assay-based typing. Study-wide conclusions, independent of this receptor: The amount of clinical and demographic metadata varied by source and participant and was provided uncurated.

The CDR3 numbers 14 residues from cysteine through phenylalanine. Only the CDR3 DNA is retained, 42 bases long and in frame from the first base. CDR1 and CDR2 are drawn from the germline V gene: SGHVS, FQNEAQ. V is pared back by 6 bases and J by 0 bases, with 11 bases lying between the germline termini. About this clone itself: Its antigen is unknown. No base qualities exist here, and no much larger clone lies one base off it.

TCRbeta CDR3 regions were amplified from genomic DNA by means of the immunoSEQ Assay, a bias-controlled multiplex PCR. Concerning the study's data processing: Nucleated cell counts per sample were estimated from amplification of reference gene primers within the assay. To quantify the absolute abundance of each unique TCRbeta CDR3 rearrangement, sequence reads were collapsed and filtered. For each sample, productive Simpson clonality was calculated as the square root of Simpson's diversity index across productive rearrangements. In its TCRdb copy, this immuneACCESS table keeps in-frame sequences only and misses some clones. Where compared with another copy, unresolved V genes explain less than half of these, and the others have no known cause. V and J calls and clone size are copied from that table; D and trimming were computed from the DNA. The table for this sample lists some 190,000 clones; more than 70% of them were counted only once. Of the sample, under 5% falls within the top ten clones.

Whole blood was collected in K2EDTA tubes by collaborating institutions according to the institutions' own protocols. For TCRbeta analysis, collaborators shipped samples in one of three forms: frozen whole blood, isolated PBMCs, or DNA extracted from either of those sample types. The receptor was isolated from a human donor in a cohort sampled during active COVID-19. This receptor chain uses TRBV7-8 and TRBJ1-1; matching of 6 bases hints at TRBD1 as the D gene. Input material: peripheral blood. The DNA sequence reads TGTGCCAGCAGTGCGGGGGCCCTGAACACTGAAGCTTTCTTT. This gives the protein CASSAGALNTEAFF.